This T cell receptor (beta chain) was identified in a study of blood T cell repertoires in COVID-19. Original data processing: Estimates of nucleated cell counts were drawn from the amplification of reference gene primers. Generated by immunoSEQ multiplex PCR, the TCRdb table keeps only in-frame clones and is missing some. D and trimming come from the DNA, and the V and J calls and clone size come from that table. This table has roughly 230,000 clones, around 90% appearing once. The CDR3 length is 15 residues. V gave up 0 bases and J gave up 9 bases, with 16 bases separating them. Germline V CDR1 and CDR2: SGHKS, YYEKEE (reference sequence).

This chain uses TRBV5-5 with TRBJ2-1; perhaps TRBD1 as D (5 bases). Sequenced sample: PBMCs or T cells enriched from blood (not recorded which). This sequence was found in a man younger than 45 in a cohort exposed to, infected with or recovered from COVID-19 (not recorded which). As DNA, the CDR3 is TGTGCCAGCAGCTTGGCGGCAGGGTGGGCGAGTGAGCAGTTCTTC. Protein product: CASSLAAGWASEQFF.